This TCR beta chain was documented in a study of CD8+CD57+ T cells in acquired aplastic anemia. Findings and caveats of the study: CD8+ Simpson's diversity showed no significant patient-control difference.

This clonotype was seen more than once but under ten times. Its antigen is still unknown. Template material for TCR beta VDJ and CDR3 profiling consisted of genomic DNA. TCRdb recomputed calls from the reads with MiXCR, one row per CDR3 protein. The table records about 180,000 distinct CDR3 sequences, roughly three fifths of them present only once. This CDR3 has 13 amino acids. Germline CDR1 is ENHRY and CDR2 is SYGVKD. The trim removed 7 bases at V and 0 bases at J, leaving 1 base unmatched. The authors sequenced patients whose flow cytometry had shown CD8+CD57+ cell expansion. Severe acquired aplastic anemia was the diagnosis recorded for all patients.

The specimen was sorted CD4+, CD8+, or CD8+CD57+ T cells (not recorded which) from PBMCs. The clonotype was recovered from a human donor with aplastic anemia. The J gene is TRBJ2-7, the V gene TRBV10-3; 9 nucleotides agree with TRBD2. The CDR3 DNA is TGTGCCATCACTAGCGGGGACTCCTACGAGCAGTACTTC. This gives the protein CAITSGDSYEQYF.